The clone carrying this T cell receptor beta chain was detected only a few times. Its antigen remains unknown. This sample was included in a study of vaccination effects on CD4 cells after COVID-19. Repertoires were generated with immunoSEQ multiplex PCR, while TCRdb's copy carries only in-frame clones and drops some. The sample lists about 28,000 clones; around three fifths were seen once. Study-wide points: Nearly all vaccine-induced clones in healthy recipients recognized only SARS-CoV-2.

CDR1 and CDR2 (germline): MGHDK, SYGVNS. The germline V and J ends were trimmed by 7 bases and 2 bases, with 11 bases remaining between them. The CDR3 sequence is 14 residues long. Culture proceeded for 9 to 11 days, and CD4+ T cells were then isolated. Neither prior SARS-CoV-2 infection nor positive nucleocapsid antibodies were present in the vaccine recipients. Both day 3 and day 7 saw half the medium replaced with IL-2 medium. This receptor was identified in a human donor who received a COVID-19 vaccine. Here the sequenced sample was CD4+ T cells from PBMCs cultured without peptide, taken before COVID-19 vaccination. The V and J genes are TRBV25-1 and TRBJ2-2, with D tentatively TRBD2 (6 bases). The CDR3 reads CASTGTANTGELFF. CDR3 sequence (DNA): TGTGCCAGCACCGGGACTGCTAACACCGGGGAGCTGTTTTTT. The full variable domain, in which reference TRBV25-1 and TRBJ2-2 provide the parts outside the CDR3, is EADIYQTPRYLVIGTGKKITLECSQTMGHDKMYWYQQDPGMELHLIHYSYGVNSTEKGDLSSESTVSRIRTEHFPLTLESARPSHTSQYLCASTGTANTGELFFGEGSRLTVL.